The subject of this entry is one T cell receptor beta chain. Its antigen is currently unknown. Some clones are missing from TCRdb's copy, which holds only in-frame ones; the method was immunoSEQ multiplex PCR. This repertoire shows about 4,800 clones, less than 35% found once; its top ten account for 9.3%. Germline values: CDR1 SGDLS, CDR2 YYNGEE. V gave up 0 bases and J gave up 6 bases, with 15 bases separating them. This CDR3 spans 15 amino acids. The data are from a study of T cells in localized non-small cell lung cancer. Study results and limitations: Elevated circulating T cell density in blood was associated with longer overall survival.

This chain uses TRBV9 with TRBJ1-2; D gene unclear. The sample in question was lung tumor tissue, obtained before any cancer treatment. This clonotype originated in a woman aged 35 to 70 with stage II squamous cell lung carcinoma. This CDR3 reads CASSVGGGGPDGYTF. CDR3 sequence (DNA): TGTGCCAGCAGCGTAGGAGGCGGAGGGCCCGATGGCTACACCTTC.